This T cell receptor (beta chain) is from a study of blood T cell repertoires in COVID-19. Study-wide background: T cells, B-cell-depleted T cells, or PBMCs supplied cDNA or gDNA.

V shed 4 bases, J shed 4 bases, and the junction held 6 bases outside the gene matches. Germline V gene lookup returns CDR1 KGHSH and CDR2 LQKENI. This CDR3 has 15 residues. The method was immunoSEQ multiplex PCR; TCRdb's version includes in-frame clones alone and lacks a portion of them. The sample lists approximately 160,000 clones; about 92% were seen once. The sample was peripheral blood. This clonotype was obtained from a woman aged 55-69 years with COVID-19, enrolled during active disease. The rearrangement links TRBV18 to TRBJ2-1; 8 nucleotides align to TRBD2. CDR3 DNA sequence: TGTGCCAGCTCACTCGGGGGGGCCTTATACAATGAGCAGTTCTTC. As protein: CASSLGGALYNEQFF.